The rows below give T cell receptor beta chains drawn from one sample of a study of cytomegalovirus exposure and HLA in healthy donors. The table came from immunoSEQ multiplex PCR; TCRdb's copy has only in-frame clones and leaves some out. The sample contains 110,000 to 150,000 clones, approximately 79% of which appear only once. The material sequenced was PBMCs. These receptors were obtained from a woman aged 25 to 45 in good health and CMV-seronegative. The CDR3 runs from the conserved cysteine through the conserved F or W. Fields, in order: V gene, J gene, clone size, D gene, CDR3 DNA, CDR3 protein. D genes are given only for firm matches. Clone size is not always given. Where it is, it says once, few, many or a class for expanded clones.

V gene: TRBV18
J gene: TRBJ2-7
clone size: -
D gene: TRBD2
CDR3 DNA: TGTGCCAGCTCACCAAGGCTGACTAGCGGGGGCCTGCGGGTGTTGTACTTC
CDR3 protein: CASSPRLTSGGLRVLYF

V gene: TRBV18
J gene: TRBJ1-1
clone size: once
D gene: TRBD1
CDR3 DNA: TGTGCCAGCTCACCACGCAGGGGGGACACTGAAGCTTTCTTT
CDR3 protein: CASSPRRGDTEAFF

V gene: TRBV19
J gene: TRBJ1-1
clone size: -
D gene: -
CDR3 DNA: TGTGCCAGTAGTGGAGGGAGGGGGACCCCTTCCGACACTGAAGCTTTCTTT
CDR3 protein: CASSGGRGTPSDTEAFF

V gene: TRBV6-1
J gene: TRBJ2-5
clone size: once
D gene: -
CDR3 DNA: TGTGCCAGCAGTGAAGCGCACGGGACTTGGCGTCGCGAGACCCAGTACTTC
CDR3 protein: CASSEAHGTWRRETQYF

V gene: TRBV11-1
J gene: TRBJ1-2
clone size: -
D gene: TRBD1
CDR3 DNA: TGTGCCAGCAGCTTTCCTCCCGGGACAGATTTCGGGGGCTATGGCTACACCTTC
CDR3 protein: CASSFPPGTDFGGYGYTF

V gene: TRBV9
J gene: TRBJ2-7
clone size: -
D gene: TRBD2
CDR3 DNA: TGTGCCAGCAGCGTATATGCGGGGGGCCCCTACGAGCAGTACTTC
CDR3 protein: CASSVYAGGPYEQYF

V gene: TRBV11-3
J gene: TRBJ2-3
clone size: -
D gene: TRBD2
CDR3 DNA: TGTGCCAGCAGCTTTAGACTAGCGGGGGTCACAGATACGCAGTATTTT
CDR3 protein: CASSFRLAGVTDTQYF

V gene: TRBV6-5
J gene: TRBJ2-1
clone size: -
D gene: TRBD2
CDR3 DNA: TGTGCCAGCAGGAGCGGGACTAGCGGGGGGGATGAGCAGTTCTTC
CDR3 protein: CASRSGTSGGDEQFF

V gene: TRBV4-1
J gene: TRBJ1-2
clone size: few
D gene: TRBD1
CDR3 DNA: TGCGCCAGCAGCCAAGGGGTAGGGGGCGCGTTCTATGGCTACACCTTC
CDR3 protein: CASSQGVGGAFYGYTF

V gene: TRBV18
J gene: TRBJ2-2
clone size: -
D gene: -
CDR3 DNA: TGTGCCAGCTCACCGGGGGCCTACACCGGGGAGCTGTTTTTT
CDR3 protein: CASSPGAYTGELFF

V gene: TRBV27
J gene: TRBJ1-2
clone size: -
D gene: -
CDR3 DNA: TGTGCCAGCAGTTCGGGGGGGCGATTATATGGCTACACCTTC
CDR3 protein: CASSSGGRLYGYTF

V gene: TRBV7-8
J gene: TRBJ2-3
clone size: -
D gene: -
CDR3 DNA: TGTGCCAGCAGCTTGGGGCCGAGTAGAGATACGCAGTATTTT
CDR3 protein: CASSLGPSRDTQYF

V gene: TRBV5-6
J gene: TRBJ1-5
clone size: -
D gene: TRBD1
CDR3 DNA: TGTGCCAGCAGCTTGTGGACAGGGAGCAATCAGCCCCAGCATTTT
CDR3 protein: CASSLWTGSNQPQHF

V gene: TRBV9
J gene: TRBJ2-1
clone size: -
D gene: -
CDR3 DNA: TGTGCCAGCAGCGTAAACGGGTACAATGAGCAGTTCTTC
CDR3 protein: CASSVNGYNEQFF

V gene: TRBV30
J gene: TRBJ1-1
clone size: -
D gene: TRBD1
CDR3 DNA: TGTGCCTGGACCTCGGACAGGGAGCGCACTGAAGCTTTCTTT
CDR3 protein: CAWTSDRERTEAFF

V gene: TRBV30
J gene: TRBJ2-7
clone size: -
D gene: -
CDR3 DNA: TGTGCCTGGAGTCGCGCCTACGAGCAGTACTTC
CDR3 protein: CAWSRAYEQYF

V gene: TRBV2
J gene: TRBJ2-3
clone size: -
D gene: -
CDR3 DNA: TGTGCCAGCAGTGACCCTGGGCTGACAGATACGCAGTATTTT
CDR3 protein: CASSDPGLTDTQYF

V gene: TRBV7-6
J gene: TRBJ2-7
clone size: few
D gene: TRBD2
CDR3 DNA: TGTGCCAGCAGCCTCGGGGGGGACTACGAGCAGTACTTC
CDR3 protein: CASSLGGDYEQYF

V gene: TRBV5-1
J gene: TRBJ1-1
clone size: -
D gene: -
CDR3 DNA: TGCGCCAGCAGCTTGAAGGGTATAGAGGGTGGGAACACTGAAGCTTTCTTT
CDR3 protein: CASSLKGIEGGNTEAFF

V gene: TRBV6-5
J gene: TRBJ1-2
clone size: -
D gene: -
CDR3 DNA: TGTGCCAGCAGTTACTCGACCATCAGCGGCTATGGCTACACCTTC
CDR3 protein: CASSYSTISGYGYTF

V gene: TRBV6-4
J gene: TRBJ1-4
clone size: few
D gene: -
CDR3 DNA: TGTGCCAGCAGTGACGGACAGACCAATGAAAAACTGTTTTTT
CDR3 protein: CASSDGQTNEKLFF

V gene: TRBV5-1
J gene: TRBJ2-7
clone size: -
D gene: -
CDR3 DNA: TGCGCCAGCAGCCTAACGACTTACGAGCAGTACTTC
CDR3 protein: CASSLTTYEQYF

V gene: TRBV5-8
J gene: TRBJ2-7
clone size: -
D gene: -
CDR3 DNA: TGTGCCAGCAGCTTGGTCGTCTACGAGCAGTACTTC
CDR3 protein: CASSLVVYEQYF

V gene: TRBV28
J gene: TRBJ2-7
clone size: -
D gene: TRBD1
CDR3 DNA: TGTGCCAGCAGCACCGGGACAGAGATCTCCTACGAGCAGTACTTC
CDR3 protein: CASSTGTEISYEQYF

V gene: TRBV5-5
J gene: TRBJ2-2
clone size: -
D gene: TRBD2
CDR3 DNA: TGTGCCAGCAGCCTATTAGCGGGCACGAACACCGGGGAGCTGTTTTTT
CDR3 protein: CASSLLAGTNTGELFF

V gene: TRBV5-1
J gene: TRBJ2-7
clone size: -
D gene: TRBD1
CDR3 DNA: TGCGCCAGCAGCTTGGAGCCGACAGGGAACGAGCAGTACTTC
CDR3 protein: CASSLEPTGNEQYF

V gene: TRBV2
J gene: TRBJ1-3
clone size: few
D gene: -
CDR3 DNA: TGTGCCAGCAGTGCGTCAGGCTTTCCCTCTGGAAACACCATATATTTT
CDR3 protein: CASSASGFPSGNTIYF

V gene: TRBV11-2
J gene: TRBJ2-7
clone size: -
D gene: -
CDR3 DNA: TGTGCCAGCAGCCGGGGGGCCAGCTACGAGCAGTACTTC
CDR3 protein: CASSRGASYEQYF

V gene: TRBV5-6
J gene: TRBJ2-3
clone size: -
D gene: TRBD1
CDR3 DNA: TGTGCCAGCAGCTCACGGACAGGGGGGAAGGTAGATACGCAGTATTTT
CDR3 protein: CASSSRTGGKVDTQYF

V gene: TRBV7-8
J gene: TRBJ1-1
clone size: -
D gene: -
CDR3 DNA: TGTGCCAGCAGCTTAGTGGGGGAGGGGAACATGAACACTGAAGCTTTCTTT
CDR3 protein: CASSLVGEGNMNTEAFF

V gene: TRBV2
J gene: TRBJ2-7
clone size: -
D gene: -
CDR3 DNA: TGTGCCAGCAACTCCGGACTTTCCTACGAGCAGTACTTC
CDR3 protein: CASNSGLSYEQYF

V gene: TRBV15
J gene: TRBJ1-6
clone size: few
D gene: TRBD1
CDR3 DNA: TGTGCCACCAGCAGCAGGACAGGGGCGAATTCACCCCTCCACTTT
CDR3 protein: CATSSRTGANSPLHF

V gene: TRBV20-1
J gene: TRBJ1-1
clone size: -
D gene: -
CDR3 DNA: TGCAGTGCCGTTTATGGTGCTGGCGCTTTCTTT
CDR3 protein: CSAVYGAGAFF

V gene: TRBV10-3
J gene: TRBJ2-6
clone size: -
D gene: -
CDR3 DNA: TGTGCCATCAGTTCGGGGTCTGGGGCCAACGTCCTGACTTTC
CDR3 protein: CAISSGSGANVLTF